The present TCR beta chain was sequenced within a study of shared T cell receptors in the human thymus (dated by TCRdb to the early 2020s). Study-wide context: The study examined how self-reactive, shared T-cell receptor alpha chains are generated in the human thymus.

Here V drops 5 bases and J drops 2 bases, and the junction holds 15 bases not matched to any gene. Reading the germline V gene gives CDR1 SGHAT and CDR2 FQNNGV. The CDR3 measures 18 amino acids from cysteine to phenylalanine. Of the read, only the CDR3 DNA is kept; its 54 bases are in frame from base 1. This clone was found a few times. Its recognized antigen is unknown. No qualities accompany the bases; no much larger clone lies one base away. Library preparation was by the immunoSEQ multiplex PCR assay. Not all clones reach the TCRdb copy of this immuneACCESS table, which keeps in-frame sequences only. Checked studies attribute under half of the gap to unresolved V genes and leave the rest unexplained. The sample contains approximately 730,000 clones, roughly 88% of them found a single time. Clones ranked in the top ten supply more than 0.01% of the sample. In addition, the sample was reused for a study of human thymus T cells. As noted in the second study: The donors were immunologically healthy infants in Finland who had open corrective cardiac surgery for congenital heart defects. The thymus tissue came from surgical resects taken out during corrective cardiac surgery. V and J gene segment usage appeared biased in both thymic and peripheral blood repertoires. The related research reported highly overlapping thymic TCR repertoires among unrelated individuals. The study described the TCR alpha and beta repertoires in under ten infant thymus samples and a few matching peripheral blood samples. Donor ages ranged from roughly 7 to 244 days, and the cohort comprised 5 to 7 male and two female infants. Thymocytes were freed from the tissue by mechanical means and kept at -70 degrees C as pellets of roughly 9-30 million cells. Genomic DNA was extracted from frozen cell pellets with a QIAsymphony instrument. The immunoSEQ multiplex PCR assay was used to amplify the TCRB and TCRAD loci from a standardized amount of quality-controlled genomic DNA. Amplicons spanned the V(D)J region at a length sufficient to cover the CDR3 and identify V and J genes. The amplicons were sequenced on an Illumina platform via the commercial immunoSEQ service. Primer bias and sequencing errors were corrected as previously described, and TCRAD and TCRB definitions were based on the IMGT database. immunoSEQ Analyzer 3.0 and VDJTools were used for repertoire analysis, which covered basic statistics, V/J segment usage, diversity estimates, rarefaction and pairwise overlap. To estimate diversity, the Chao1, ChaoE, Efron-Thisted, Shannon and inverse Simpson indices were applied, and diversity was also estimated on datasets down-sampled to the smallest sample. Repertoire overlap used strict matching of CDR3 nucleotide sequence, V gene and J gene, with Jaccard-based multidimensional scaling clustering. On average, thymus samples gave 650,000 to 850,000 unique TCRB clonotypes, whereas blood samples gave about 92,000.

This chain is built from TRBV11-2 and TRBJ1-3; 7 central bases correspond to TRBD1. The receptor comes from a girl under three years old with a congenital heart defect. Donor details come from another sample of the same person, matched by shared clones. Sequences were obtained from thymocytes. The CDR3 loop reads CASSPEARGPGPGNTIYF. The nucleotide sequence reads as follows: TGTGCCAGCAGCCCGGAGGCTAGGGGGCCCGGACCTGGAAACACCATATATTTT.